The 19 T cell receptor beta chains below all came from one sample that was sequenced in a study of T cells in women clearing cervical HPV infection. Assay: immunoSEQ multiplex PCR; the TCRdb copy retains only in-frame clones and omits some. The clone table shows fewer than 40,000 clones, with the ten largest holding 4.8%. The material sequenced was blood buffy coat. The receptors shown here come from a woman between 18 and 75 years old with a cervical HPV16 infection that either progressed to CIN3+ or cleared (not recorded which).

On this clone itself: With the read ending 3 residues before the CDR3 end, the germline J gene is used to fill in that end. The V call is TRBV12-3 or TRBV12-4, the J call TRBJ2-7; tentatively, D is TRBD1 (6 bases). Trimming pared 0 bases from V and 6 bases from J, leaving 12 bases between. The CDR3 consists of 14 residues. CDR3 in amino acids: CASSLAQPGVEQYF. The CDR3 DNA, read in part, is TGTGCCAGCAGTTTAGCGCAACCAGGGGTCGAG.

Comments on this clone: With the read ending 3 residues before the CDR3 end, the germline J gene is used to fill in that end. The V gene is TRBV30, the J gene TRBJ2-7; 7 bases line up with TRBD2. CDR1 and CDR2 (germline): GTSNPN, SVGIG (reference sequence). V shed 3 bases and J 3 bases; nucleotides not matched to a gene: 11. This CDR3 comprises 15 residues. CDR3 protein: CAWSEGLDLLYEQYF. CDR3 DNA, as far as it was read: TGTGCCTGGAGCGAAGGACTAGACCTTCTCTACGAG.

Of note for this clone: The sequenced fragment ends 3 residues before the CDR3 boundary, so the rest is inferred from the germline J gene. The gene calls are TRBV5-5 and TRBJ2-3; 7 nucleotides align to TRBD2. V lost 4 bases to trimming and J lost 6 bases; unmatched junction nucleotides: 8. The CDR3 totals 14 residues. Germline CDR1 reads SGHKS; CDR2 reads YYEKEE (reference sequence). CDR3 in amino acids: CASSVGGGRDTQYF. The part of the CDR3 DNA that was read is TGTGCCAGCAGCGTGGGGGGGGGTAGGGATACG.

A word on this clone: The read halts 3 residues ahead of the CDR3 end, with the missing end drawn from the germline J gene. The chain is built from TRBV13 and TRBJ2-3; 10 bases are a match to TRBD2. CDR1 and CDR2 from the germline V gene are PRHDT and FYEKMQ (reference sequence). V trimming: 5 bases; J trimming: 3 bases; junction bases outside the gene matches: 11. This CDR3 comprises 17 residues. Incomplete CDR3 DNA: TGTGCCAGCAGCCAGAGTAGCGGGGGGATCGGGACAGATACG. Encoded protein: CASSQSSGGIGTDT. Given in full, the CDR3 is CASSQSSGGIGTDTQYF.

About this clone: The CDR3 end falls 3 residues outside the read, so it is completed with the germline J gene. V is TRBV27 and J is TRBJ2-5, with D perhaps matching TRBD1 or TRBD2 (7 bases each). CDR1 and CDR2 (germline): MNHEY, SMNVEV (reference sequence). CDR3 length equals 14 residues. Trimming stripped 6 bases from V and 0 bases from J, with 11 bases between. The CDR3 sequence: CASRGGGYQETQYF. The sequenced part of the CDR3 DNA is TGTGCCAGCAGGGGAGGGGGCTACCAAGAGACC.

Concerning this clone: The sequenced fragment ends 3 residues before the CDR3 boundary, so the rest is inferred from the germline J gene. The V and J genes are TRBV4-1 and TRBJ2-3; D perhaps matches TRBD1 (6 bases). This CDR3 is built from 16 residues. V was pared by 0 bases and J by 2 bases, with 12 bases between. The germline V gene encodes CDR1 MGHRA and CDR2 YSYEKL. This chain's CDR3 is CASSQDRGRNTDTQYF. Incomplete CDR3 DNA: TGCGCCAGCAGCCAAGACAGGGGCAGAAACACAGATACG.

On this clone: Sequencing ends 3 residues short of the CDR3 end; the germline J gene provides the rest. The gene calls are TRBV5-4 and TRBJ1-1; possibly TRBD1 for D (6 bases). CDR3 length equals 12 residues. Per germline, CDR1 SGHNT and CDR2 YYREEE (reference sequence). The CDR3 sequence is CASSFGGTEAFF. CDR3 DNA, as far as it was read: TGTGCCAGCAGCTTTGGCGGGACAGAA.

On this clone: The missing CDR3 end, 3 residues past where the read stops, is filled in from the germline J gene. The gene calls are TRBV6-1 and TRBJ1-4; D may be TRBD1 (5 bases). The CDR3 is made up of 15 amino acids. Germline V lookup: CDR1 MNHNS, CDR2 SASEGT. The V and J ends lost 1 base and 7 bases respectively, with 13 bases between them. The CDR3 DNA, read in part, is TGTGCCAGCAGTGAAGAGGTGACAGTTACTGAAAAA. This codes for CASSEEVTVTEK. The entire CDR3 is CASSEEVTVTEKLFF.

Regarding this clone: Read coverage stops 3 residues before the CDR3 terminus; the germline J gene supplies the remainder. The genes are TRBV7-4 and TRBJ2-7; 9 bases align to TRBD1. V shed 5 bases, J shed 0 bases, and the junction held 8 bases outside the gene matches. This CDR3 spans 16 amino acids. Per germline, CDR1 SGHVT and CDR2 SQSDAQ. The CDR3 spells CASSGEGQGSSYEQYF. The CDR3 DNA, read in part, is TGTGCCAGCAGCGGGGAGGGACAGGGAAGCTCCTACGAG.

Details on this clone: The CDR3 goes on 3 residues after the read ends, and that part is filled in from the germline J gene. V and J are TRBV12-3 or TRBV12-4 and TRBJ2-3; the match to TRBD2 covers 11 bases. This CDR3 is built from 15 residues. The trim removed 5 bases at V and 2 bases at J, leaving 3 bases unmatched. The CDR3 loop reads CASSTSGGNTDTQYF. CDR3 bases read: TGTGCCAGCAGTACTAGCGGGGGAAACACAGATACG.

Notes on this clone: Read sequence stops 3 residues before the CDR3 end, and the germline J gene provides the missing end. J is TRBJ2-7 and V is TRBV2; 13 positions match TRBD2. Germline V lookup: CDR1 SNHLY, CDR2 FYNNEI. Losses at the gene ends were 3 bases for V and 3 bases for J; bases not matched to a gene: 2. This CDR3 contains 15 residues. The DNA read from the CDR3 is TGTGCCAGCAGTGAGCGACTAGCGGGGGGCTACGAG. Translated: CASSERLAGGYE. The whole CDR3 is CASSERLAGGYEQYF.

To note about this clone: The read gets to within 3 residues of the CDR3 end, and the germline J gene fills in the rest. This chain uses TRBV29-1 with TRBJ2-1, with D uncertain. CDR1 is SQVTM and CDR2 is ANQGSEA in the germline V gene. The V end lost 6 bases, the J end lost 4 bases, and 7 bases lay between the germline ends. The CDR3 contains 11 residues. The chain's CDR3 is CSVDTYNEQFF. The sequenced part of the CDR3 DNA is TGCAGCGTCGACACATACAATGAG.

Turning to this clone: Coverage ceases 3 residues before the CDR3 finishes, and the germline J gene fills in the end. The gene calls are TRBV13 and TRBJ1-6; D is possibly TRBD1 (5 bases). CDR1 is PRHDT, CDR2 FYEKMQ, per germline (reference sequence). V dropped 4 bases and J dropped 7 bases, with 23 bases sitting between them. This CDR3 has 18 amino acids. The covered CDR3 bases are TGTGCCAGCAGCTCCTCACAGTCACCGACAGACATGAATTCACCC. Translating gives CASSSSQSPTDMNSP. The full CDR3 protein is CASSSSQSPTDMNSPLHF.

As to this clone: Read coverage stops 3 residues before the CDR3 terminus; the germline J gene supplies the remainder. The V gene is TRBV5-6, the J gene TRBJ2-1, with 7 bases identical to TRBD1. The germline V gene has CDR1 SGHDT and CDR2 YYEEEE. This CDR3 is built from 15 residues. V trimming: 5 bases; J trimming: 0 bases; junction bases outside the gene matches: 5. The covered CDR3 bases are TGTGCCAGCAGACAACAGGGGAGCTCCTACAATGAG. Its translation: CASRQQGSSYNE. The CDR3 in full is CASRQQGSSYNEQFF.

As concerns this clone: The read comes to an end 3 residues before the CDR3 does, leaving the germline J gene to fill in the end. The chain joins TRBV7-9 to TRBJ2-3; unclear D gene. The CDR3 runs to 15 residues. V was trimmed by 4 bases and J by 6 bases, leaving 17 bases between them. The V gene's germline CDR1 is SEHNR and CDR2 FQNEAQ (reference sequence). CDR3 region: CASSYTGRKVDTQYF. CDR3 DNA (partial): TGTGCCAGCAGCTACACTGGCAGGAAGGTGGATACG.

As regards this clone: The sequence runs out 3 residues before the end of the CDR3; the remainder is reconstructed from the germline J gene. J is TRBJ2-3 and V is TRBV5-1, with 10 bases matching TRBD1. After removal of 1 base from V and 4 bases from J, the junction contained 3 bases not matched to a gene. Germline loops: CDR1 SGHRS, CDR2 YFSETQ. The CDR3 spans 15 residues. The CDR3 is CASSLMGQGPDTQYF. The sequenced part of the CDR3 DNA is TGCGCCAGCAGCTTGATGGGACAGGGGCCAGATACG. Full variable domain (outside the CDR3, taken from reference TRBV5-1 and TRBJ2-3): KAGVTQTPRYLIKTRGQQVTLSCSPISGHRSVSWYQQTPGQGLQFLFEYFSETQRNKGNFPGRFSGRQFSNSRSEMNVSTLELGDSALYLCASSLMGQGPDTQYFGPGTRLTVL.

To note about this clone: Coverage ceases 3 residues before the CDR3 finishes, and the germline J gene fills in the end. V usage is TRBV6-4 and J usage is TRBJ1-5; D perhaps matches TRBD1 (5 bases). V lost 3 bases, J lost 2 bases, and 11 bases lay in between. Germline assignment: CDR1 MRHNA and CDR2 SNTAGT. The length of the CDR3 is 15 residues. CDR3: CASSEGGDGNQPQHF. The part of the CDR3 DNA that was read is TGTGCCAGCAGTGAGGGGGGGGACGGCAATCAGCCC.

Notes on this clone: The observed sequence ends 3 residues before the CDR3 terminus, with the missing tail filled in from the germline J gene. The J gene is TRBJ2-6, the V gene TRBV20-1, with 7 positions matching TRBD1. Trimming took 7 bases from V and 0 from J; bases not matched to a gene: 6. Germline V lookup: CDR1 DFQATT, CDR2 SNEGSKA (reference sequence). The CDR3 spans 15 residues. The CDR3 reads CSGLQGSSGANVLTF. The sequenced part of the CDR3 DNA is TGCAGTGGTTTACAGGGGTCCTCTGGGGCCAACGTC.

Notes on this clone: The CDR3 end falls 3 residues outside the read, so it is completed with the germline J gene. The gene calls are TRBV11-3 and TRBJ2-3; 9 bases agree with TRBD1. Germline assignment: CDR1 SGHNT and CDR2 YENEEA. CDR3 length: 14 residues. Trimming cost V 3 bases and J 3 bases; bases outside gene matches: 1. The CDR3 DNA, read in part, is TGTGCCAGCAGCTTGGGACAGGGAACAGATACG. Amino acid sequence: CASSLGQGTDT. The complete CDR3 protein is CASSLGQGTDTQYF. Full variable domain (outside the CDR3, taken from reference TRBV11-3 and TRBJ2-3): EAGVVQSPRYKIIEKKQPVAFWCNPISGHNTLYWYLQNLGQGPELLIRYENEEAVDDSQLPKDRFSAERLKGVDSTLKIQPAELGDSAVYLCASSLGQGTDTQYFGPGTRLTVL.